Listed below are T cell receptor beta chains from one sample, sequenced in a study of regulatory T cells in long-lasting Graves disease. A single record per CDR3 protein comes from TCRdb applying MiXCR to the multiplex PCR reads. The profile covers 420,000 or so distinct CDR3 sequences, with about a quarter appearing a single time and 26% taken by the ten largest. The material sequenced was peripheral blood mononuclear cells (PBMCs), taken when the disease was refractory, from a patient treated with antithyroid drugs. These receptors were taken from a female donor with Graves disease. Each CDR3 is given with its conserved first and last residue. The order of the fields is V gene, J gene, CDR3 length, clone size, D gene, CDR3 DNA, CDR3 protein. A D gene is named only where the DNA matches it firmly. Size values are once, few and many counts, or a class for expanded clones, and some rows have none.

TRBV18	TRBJ1-1	14	.	.	TGTGCCAGCTCACCATCAGGGTGGAACACTGAAGCTTTCTTT	CASSPSGWNTEAFF
TRBV10-3	TRBJ1-6	14	.	TRBD1	TGTGCCATCAAAGGGACAGGCGATAATTCACCCCTCCACTTT	CAIKGTGDNSPLHF
TRBV27	TRBJ1-3	14	.	.	TGTGCCAGCAGTCCCGGCGTAACTGGAAACACCATATATTTT	CASSPGVTGNTIYF
TRBV3-1	TRBJ1-1	14	few	.	TGTGCCAGCAACCGTGCAGCCATGAACACTGAAGCTTTCTTT	CASNRAAMNTEAFF
TRBV4-3	TRBJ1-4	15	few	.	TGCGCCAGCAGCCAAGAATGGGGGCGTCTTGAAAAACTGTTTTTT	CASSQEWGRLEKLFF
TRBV28	TRBJ1-2	15	many	TRBD1	TGTGCCAGCAGTTTACCCCGGGTAGGGGGCGATGGCTACACCTTC	CASSLPRVGGDGYTF
TRBV20-1	TRBJ2-7	14	many	.	TGCAGTGCTAGAGAGGCGGGACGGCGTTACGAGCAGTACTTC	CSAREAGRRYEQYF
TRBV11-2	TRBJ1-1	15	few	TRBD1	TGTGCCAGCAGCCCCTTCGGACAGGGGAACACTGAAGCTTTCTTT	CASSPFGQGNTEAFF
TRBV5-1	TRBJ1-1	16	.	TRBD1	TGCGCCAGCAGCTCCGGACAGGGTGTGGTGAACACTGAAGCTTTCTTT	CASSSGQGVVNTEAFF
TRBV30	TRBJ2-2	15	few	TRBD1	TGTGCCTGGACCAGACAGGGTAAATTCACCGGGGAGCTGTTTTTT	CAWTRQGKFTGELFF
TRBV25-1	TRBJ2-7	14	.	.	TGTGCCAGCAGTGAATACTCTCTAGGGTACGAGCAGTACTTC	CASSEYSLGYEQYF
TRBV18	TRBJ2-7	14	few	TRBD1	TGTGCCAGCTCACCCTATGGACAGGCGGTCGAGCAGTACTTC	CASSPYGQAVEQYF
TRBV5-1	TRBJ1-1	15	.	.	TGCGCCAGCAGCGAACGACACTACCGGAGCACTGAAGCTTTCTTT	CASSERHYRSTEAFF
TRBV12-3/TRBV12-4	TRBJ1-6	15	many	TRBD1	TGTGCCAGCAGTTCCCTAACAGGGGAGGATTCACCCCTCCACTTT	CASSSLTGEDSPLHF
TRBV2	TRBJ2-5	17	many	TRBD2	TGTGCCAGCAGTAGTATTCGAAGCGGGAGACCTGAGGAGACCCAGTACTTC	CASSSIRSGRPEETQYF
TRBV29-1	TRBJ1-2	15	few	.	TGCAGCGTTGGGTTTACAGGCCTAATAAACTATGGCTACACCTTC	CSVGFTGLINYGYTF
TRBV19	TRBJ2-4	18	few	.	TGTGCCAGTAGTAATCTCTTGGGACCCATGAGAGCCAAAAACATTCAGTACTTC	CASSNLLGPMRAKNIQYF
TRBV28	TRBJ1-5	15	.	.	TGTGCCAGCAGTTTATTGTCGGCAGGCAATCAGCCCCAGCATTTT	CASSLLSAGNQPQHF
TRBV7-2	TRBJ2-2	16	.	.	TGTGCCAGCAGCCAAGGCGTGAATCTTAACACCGGGGAGCTGTTTTTT	CASSQGVNLNTGELFF
TRBV20-1	TRBJ2-7	15	.	.	TGCAGTGCTAGAGATTTCGCTAGCGCATCCTTCGAGCAGTACTTC	CSARDFASASFEQYF
TRBV19	TRBJ2-4	16	.	TRBD1	TGTGCCAGTAGTCCAAGGACAGGGCTAACCAAAAACATTCAGTACTTC	CASSPRTGLTKNIQYF
TRBV10-3	TRBJ1-1	13	.	.	TGTGCCATCACCGGCTCTATGTACACTGAAGCTTTCTTT	CAITGSMYTEAFF
TRBV10-3	TRBJ2-5	13	many	.	TGTGCCATCAGTGGGACAGATCAAGAGACCCAGTACTTC	CAISGTDQETQYF
TRBV7-8	TRBJ1-4	15	few	TRBD1	TGTGCCAGCAGTCCGGGACAGGAACTTTGGGAAAAACTGTTTTTT	CASSPGQELWEKLFF
TRBV20-1	TRBJ1-2	14	.	.	TGCAGTGCTGCGGACAGACTCACTAACTATGGCTACACCTTC	CSAADRLTNYGYTF
TRBV5-1	TRBJ1-2	15	.	.	TGCGCCAGCAGACCAGAGGGGGAATGGTTTTATGGCTACACCTTC	CASRPEGEWFYGYTF
TRBV28	TRBJ2-1	12	few	.	TGTGCCAGCAGCGAACAGGGAAAGGAGCAGTTCTTC	CASSEQGKEQFF
TRBV27	TRBJ2-1	14	.	.	TGTGCCAGCAGTTCCGAGCGGTCCTACAATGAGCAGTTCTTC	CASSSERSYNEQFF
TRBV24-1	TRBJ1-2	14	.	.	TGTGCCACCAGTACGGGGGCCTCATCTTGGGGCTACACCTTC	CATSTGASSWGYTF
TRBV27	TRBJ2-7	13	few	TRBD2	TGTGCCAGCGGTACTAGCGGAGAGCACGAGCAGTACTTC	CASGTSGEHEQYF
TRBV6-1	TRBJ2-7	14	few	.	TGTGCCAGCAGACCGACCGGACGGCTACGGGAGCAGTACTTC	CASRPTGRLREQYF
TRBV10-3	TRBJ1-5	16	few	TRBD1	TGTGCCACTACAGGGGAAGGGGCTCAAAGGAATCAGCCCCAGCATTTT	CATTGEGAQRNQPQHF
TRBV6-5	TRBJ2-7	15	.	.	TGTGCCAGCAGTTACTCGTACCGGGGAAGCTACGAGCAGTACTTC	CASSYSYRGSYEQYF
TRBV3-1	TRBJ1-6	12	few	.	TGTGCCAGCACTAGTGGAAATTCACCCCTCCACTTT	CASTSGNSPLHF
TRBV15	TRBJ1-1	14	many	.	TGTGCCACCAGCAGAGATCTGATGAACACTGAAGCTTTCTTT	CATSRDLMNTEAFF
TRBV6-2/TRBV6-3	TRBJ1-5	17	many	.	TGTGCCAGCACCTCATTACAGGGTATGTGGGTCAATCAGCCCCAGCATTTT	CASTSLQGMWVNQPQHF
TRBV7-2	TRBJ2-7	13	.	.	TGTGTCAGCAGCTTACGACAGTCCTACGAGCAGTACTTC	CVSSLRQSYEQYF
TRBV5-1	TRBJ2-1	15	.	.	TGCGCCAGCAGCTTGACAATTGACGGATACAATGAGCAGTTCTTC	CASSLTIDGYNEQFF